This T cell receptor (beta chain) comes out of a study of cytomegalovirus exposure and HLA in healthy donors (dated by TCRdb to 2017 to 2019). In terms of the full investigation: An earlier analysis of roughly 570 of the donors reported approximately 280 Gb of sequence data and 90 million to 120 million unique TCR beta sequences obtained from roughly 170 million T cells. Using immunosequencing, the study profiled T cell repertoires from about 610 subjects and related those repertoires to cytomegalovirus serostatus. Alongside the repertoire data, information on donor age, sex, ethnicity and CMV serostatus was compiled. The study combined high-throughput TCR immunosequencing, statistical association of individual TCRs with disease status, and machine learning to predict cytomegalovirus infection status. To decide whether each TCR beta V gene segment behaved as functional or pseudogenic, an earlier analysis of nearly 600 of the donors relied on high-throughput TCR beta sequencing. A later analysis re-examined previously published TCR beta repertoires from hundreds of donors and added high-resolution HLA genotyping to investigate patterns of TCR occurrence. A separate validation cohort of over 95 different subjects was used in addition to the 666-subject first cohort. HLA typing included class I and class II loci at four-digit resolution. The number of donors typed differed by locus, with about 629-630 for A, B, C, DRB1 and DQB1, 522 for DQA1, 606 for DPA1, and some 440 for DPB1. Four or five DR-DQ haplotypes were handled as single units for association and clustering, since linkage in the cohort was strong. In the later analysis, no new phenotypic data were used to find candidate immune exposures; instead, reliance was placed on TCR beta sequences and their occurrence across donors. The study aimed to test whether cataloging public T cell receptors could reveal signatures of past pathogen exposure. All discovery cohort repertoires had been generated using a single sequencing platform. Genome-wide SNP genotypes for about 55% of the 666 donors were used in a later genetic analysis, which treated that subset as a discovery cohort. An early release covering approximately 600 HLA-typed donors comprised 250 to 350 gigabases of sequencing data and roughly 85 million unique TCR sequences. Among the approximately 400 genotyped donors, more than 70% belonged to the genetic ancestry cluster associated with self-reported Caucasian donors. On average, around 200,000 unique TCR beta nucleotide sequences were sequenced per donor among a few hundred genotyped donors of the cohort, with roughly 18% of those sequences being non-productive.

The CDR3 starts with the cysteine, ends with the phenylalanine, and has 14 residues. Just CDR3 DNA is preserved here, 42 bases in frame from base 1. CDR1 and CDR2 were assigned from the germline V gene as SGHRS and YFSETQ. The germline V and J ends show losses of 0 bases and 6 bases respectively, and no gene match explains 1 base of the junction. In total, just over 650 healthy bone marrow donors made up the cohort. Cohort members were all nominally healthy when sampled, although unrecorded immune exposures were likely present. The donor tested CMV seronegative, placing the donor among the 350 or so seronegative members of the cohort. A peripheral blood sample was collected from each donor, and TCR beta sequencing was performed on peripheral blood mononuclear cells. Genomic DNA was extracted from the blood cell samples with the Qiagen DNeasy Blood Extraction Kit. Overall results and qualifications from the work: A cluster of highly shared sequence variants was judged likely to represent a technical artifact of the sequencing pipeline. The classifier was reported to diagnose cytomegalovirus status with high specificity and sensitivity in both the original cohort and the validation cohort. A few of the identified cytomegalovirus-associated TCR beta chains were confirmed in vitro to be specific for cytomegalovirus antigens. The only immune exposure information available for the cohort was CMV serostatus. Because counts were too low, roughly 17 rarely observed V segments, including chromosome 9 orphons, were left out of the earlier analysis of some 640 of the donors. At a false discovery rate of 0.05, a later analysis linked under 20,000 TCR beta sequences to specific HLA alleles. A later analysis found that most CMV-associated TCR beta chains appeared HLA-restricted, with HLA associations seemingly driven largely by CMV exposure. Some IMGT-functional V segments, including TRBV6-2 and TRBV6-3, could not be told apart with the 87-base-pair reads, so those segments were excluded. Because HLA typing was unavailable for some donors at each locus, only the typed subset was used in association tests. An association between a missense DCLRE1C variant and V-gene and J-gene trimming of TCR beta chains was found in a later genetic analysis and replicated in an independent cohort. In a later analysis, the rate of TCR association differed among HLA loci, with DRB1 alleles having the most associated TCRs and HLA-C alleles having the fewest. The cohort was sequenced for TCR beta chains only, and without alpha or paired-chain data the features that could be detected were limited. The authors suggested that the approach could potentially be extended to other disease states and immunological phenotypes. In a later genetic analysis, fewer N-insertions in productive TCRs were reported among donors in an Asian-associated ancestry cluster than the roughly 700-donor mean. A further reported finding was that TCR beta sequences accurately predicted the HLA-A and HLA-B alleles for most subjects in the first cohort. The study gave a list of 150 to 200 TCR beta chains associated with cytomegalovirus. According to a later analysis, parvovirus B19, influenza, CMV and Epstein-Barr virus appeared linked to several top co-occurrence clusters. Sequencing depth was assumed to be roughly uniform across donors in the presence/absence analyses, though that assumption may not hold. Across donors, most TCR sequences were observed very rarely, whereas some public TCRs were present in many individuals. When HLA alleles, especially DR and DQ, strongly co-occurred, TCR associations were difficult to assign to individual alleles. Compared with equally common non-associated chains, HLA-associated TCR beta chains in a later analysis were more clonally expanded and had lower generation probabilities. Correlated functional status among segregating V segments might reflect linkage disequilibrium, but an unknown experimental factor could not be ruled out. Broadly in line with IMGT annotations, most TCR beta V segments showed up in productive rearrangements about 87% or about 30% of the time in an earlier analysis of approximately 600 of the donors.

Receptor libraries were prepared by the immunoSEQ multiplex PCR assay. A mixture of 60 forward primers for TCR Vbeta segments and 13 reverse primers for TCR Jbeta segments was used in the multiplex PCR. The CDR3 region of rearranged TCR beta genes was amplified from genomic DNA with a multiplex PCR assay. The Illumina HiSeq System was used to sequence the amplified TCR beta libraries as 87-base-pair reads. From the authors' description of their analysis: A later analysis tallied 75 million to 85 million unique TCR beta chains across the 650 to 750 repertoires, and approximately 12 million of those chains were shared by two or more donors. Raw reads were error-corrected and collapsed into unique sequences with a nearest-neighbor algorithm that merged closely related sequences to remove PCR and sequencing errors. Alignment of CDR3 sequences to IMGT reference sequences was used to assign V, D and J gene segments. For a sequence to be retained, a match of at least six nucleotides to both a V gene segment and a J gene segment was required. Rearrangements were called productive when the CDR3 lacked stop codons and stayed in frame with V and J; all others were non-productive. Following IMGT convention, CDR3 was defined as the stretch from the second conserved V-encoded cysteine up to the conserved J-encoded phenylalanine. Sequences without an unambiguous match to a single V gene segment were excluded from the earlier analysis of approximately 560 of the donors. In an earlier analysis of some 590 of the donors, a V segment was called functional when productive rearrangements were above 56.7%, and segregating when the standard deviation between donors exceeded 5%. To diagnose cytomegalovirus status from the catalog of TCR beta chain sequences, a statistical classification framework was built. A later analysis assigned V and J genes by comparing TCR nucleotide sequences with IMGT/GENE-DB human TR gene sequences. A later analysis assigned CDR3 sequences and most-parsimonious VDJ recombination scenarios with the TCRdist pipeline. A later analysis defined each TCR beta chain by its CDR3 amino acid sequence plus V-gene family, and excluded reads lacking a unique V-gene family. A later analysis removed 600 or so highly shared, low-generation-probability nucleotide sequences to deal with suspected cross-contamination and a sequencing artifact. In a later analysis, a clonal expansion index was calculated for each public chain from normalized within-repertoire ranks of inferred template counts. A later analysis computed generation probabilities with a VDJ recombination model fitted to out-of-frame rearrangements, and checked the results against IGoR. In a later analysis, TCR-TCR, TCR-HLA and TCR-CMV co-occurrence was scored with hypergeometric tests, and a repertoire-size bias correction was applied to TCR pairs. A later analysis estimated false discovery rates by permuting HLA or CMV assignments 20 times. In a later analysis, co-occurring TCRs were grouped using DBSCAN, and TCRdist sequence similarity was added for clustering within HLA-allele-positive subsets. Repertoires with fewer than 30,000 or more than 120,000 public chains were left out of co-occurrence clustering, as were five repertoires with anomalous nucleotide sharing. Imported from immuneACCESS, the table was reduced by TCRdb to in-frame sequences with V and J called. These copies leave out some clones; in studies compared against another copy, an unresolved V gene accounts for under half, and the cause of the remainder is not known. That table is the source of V, J and clone size, and D and trimming were worked out from the DNA. In all, the sample holds 150,000 to 200,000 clones, and around nine tenths of those were seen once. The biggest ten clones account for just under 2% of the sample.

On this clone itself: Its antigen is still unknown. The sample holds no much larger clone one base away, and base qualities are not on file. The identical CDR3 is also encoded by other nucleotide sequences in the sample.

The sequence links TRBV5-1 to TRBJ2-1; 9 of the junction bases match TRBD1. The receptor was isolated from a woman under 30 in good health and CMV-seronegative. Sequenced material: PBMCs. For the CDR3, the sequence is CASSLGDRVNEQFF. DNA sequence: TGCGCCAGCAGCTTGGGGGACAGGGTCAATGAGCAGTTCTTC.